One T cell receptor beta chain is described in this entry. The target antigen is unknown. Mismatch with germline at one junction end may stem from a read error. Germline loops: CDR1 MNHNS, CDR2 SASEGT. There are 14 residues in the CDR3. Method: immunoSEQ multiplex PCR; TCRdb's copy keeps in-frame clones and lacks some. The sample contains about 33,000 clones, about 84% of which appear only once. This sample was included in a study of T cells in narcolepsy. Broader study findings: HCRT-specific and TRIB2-specific autoreactive clonotypes appeared among same-patient CSF and blood CD4+ clonotypes. In some patient and control memory CD4+ samples, autoreactive clones were absent.

Sequencing was carried out using CD45RA- memory CD4+ T cells from PBMCs. V gene TRBV6-1 combines with J gene TRBJ1-2; D unclear. This TCR was sampled from a human donor with narcolepsy. CDR3 coding DNA: TGTGCCAGCAGTGAACCCGGATTTAACTATGGCTACGCCTTC. This translates into CASSEPGFNYGYAF.